These 20 T cell receptor beta chains originate from one sample sequenced in a study of blood T cells in healthy people across ages. A second PCR of roughly 6 to 12 cycles used a sample-barcoded 5' primer and a J-beta primer mix. TCRdb called the 5' RACE reads again in MiXCR, with one record for every CDR3 protein. The sample records 500,000 to 650,000 distinct CDR3 sequences, about 26% being singletons. This same sample was also part of a study on T cells of mothers and their children.

The sequenced sample consisted of blood. Receptors were obtained from a boy under 10 years old in good health.

This clonotype was counted between two and nine times. V is TRBV25-1 and J is TRBJ1-3; D gene ambiguous. This CDR3 has 14 amino acids. CDR1 and CDR2 (germline): MGHDK, SYGVNS. V lost 6 bases and J lost 1, with 10 bases in between. CDR3 sequence reads: CASSGWGSGNTIYF. CDR3 bases: TGTGCCAGCAGCGGCTGGGGTTCTGGAAACACCATATATTTT. Looking up the rest from reference TRBV25-1 and TRBJ1-3 gives the full variable domain: EADIYQTPRYLVIGTGKKITLECSQTMGHDKMYWYQQDPGMELHLIHYSYGVNSTEKGDLSSESTVSRIRTEHFPLTLESARPSHTSQYLCASSGWGSGNTIYFGEGSWLTVV.

The V and J genes are TRBV6-2 or TRBV6-3 and TRBJ1-1; D gene unclear. The CDR3 extends over 12 amino acids. Germline V gives CDR1 MNHEY, CDR2 SVGEGT. The V gene lost 10 bases and the J gene lost 1 base, with 10 bases spanning the gap. CDR3 region: CATLRGNTEAFF. In nucleotides, the CDR3 is TGTGCCACCCTACGAGGGAACACTGAAGCTTTCTTT.

The rearrangement joins TRBV29-1 to TRBJ1-1, with D uncertain. Trimming took off 5 bases at V and 0 bases at J, with 7 bases between the two ends. The CDR3 loop spans 12 amino acids. CDR1 is SQVTM and CDR2 is ANQGSEA in the germline V gene. Here the CDR3 DNA reads TGCAGCGTTACGGTAATGAACACTGAAGCTTTCTTT. As protein: CSVTVMNTEAFF. Supplemented by reference TRBV29-1 and TRBJ1-1, the full variable domain reads SAVISQKPSRDICQRGTSLTIQCQVDSQVTMMFWYRQQPGQSLTLIATANQGSEATYESGFVIDKFPISRPNLTFSTLTVSNMSPEDSSIYLCSVTVMNTEAFFGQGTRLTVV.

This clonotype showed up just a few times. The rearrangement uses TRBV10-2 and TRBJ2-7; D is tentatively TRBD1 or TRBD2 (6 bases each). The CDR3 contains 16 residues. CDR1 WSHSY and CDR2 SAAADI come from the germline V gene. With 0 bases removed from V and 5 bases from J, the gap between germline ends came to 17 bases. The CDR3 nucleotides read TGCGCCAGCAGTGAGTCTCTGGGGGGCGGAACCCACGAGCAGTACTTC. Residues: CASSESLGGGTHEQYF.

The rearrangement links TRBV5-1 to TRBJ1-4, with D perhaps TRBD1 (6 bases). Per the germline V gene, CDR1 is SGHRS and CDR2 is YFSETQ. This CDR3 region has 15 residues. With 3 bases removed from V and 8 bases from J, the gap between germline ends came to 17 bases. CDR3 loop: CASSYSAAQGEKLFF. The CDR3 DNA reads TGCGCCAGCAGCTATTCGGCGGCCCAGGGGGAAAAACTGTTTTTT. Full variable domain (rest looked up from reference TRBV5-1 and TRBJ1-4): KAGVTQTPRYLIKTRGQQVTLSCSPISGHRSVSWYQQTPGQGLQFLFEYFSETQRNKGNFPGRFSGRQFSNSRSEMNVSTLELGDSALYLCASSYSAAQGEKLFFGSGTQLSVL.

V usage is TRBV6-5 and J usage is TRBJ1-2; perhaps TRBD1 as D (5 bases). Germline CDR1 MNHEY, CDR2 SVGAGI. V lost 2 bases and J 7 bases, leaving 14 bases between the germline ends. CDR3 length: 14 amino acids. CDR3 bases: TGTGCCAGCAGTTACACAGGATCGATTGGTGGCTACACCTTC. This sequence encodes CASSYTGSIGGYTF.

V gene TRBV6-2 or TRBV6-3 combines with J gene TRBJ2-5, with no clear D. The J call may not be correct, given that the DNA end is closer to TRBJ2-1. The CDR3 sequence is 12 residues long. Germline V gene sequence: CDR1 MNHEY, CDR2 SVGEGT. In DNA, the CDR3 is TGTGCCAGCAGCCACCTAGGTGGTGAGCAGTTCTTC. Residues: CASSHLGGEQFF.

This clonotype was observed a handful of times. The chain uses TRBV6-2 or TRBV6-3 and TRBJ1-2, with 7 bases fitting TRBD1. V was pared by 6 bases and J by 6 bases, with 7 bases of the junction left unmatched. CDR1 is MNHEY and CDR2 is SVGEGT in the germline V gene. There are 13 residues in the CDR3. The CDR3 reads CASRRQGYDGYTF. CDR3 nucleotide sequence: TGTGCCAGCAGACGACAGGGTTACGATGGCTACACCTTC.

This clonotype was picked up a small number of times. This chain joins TRBV6-5 and TRBJ2-3; D ambiguous. The germline V and J ends were trimmed by 2 bases and 5 bases, with 8 bases remaining between them. Germline CDR1 is MNHEY and CDR2 is SVGAGI. The CDR3 is 13 amino acids. CDR3 coding DNA: TGTGCCAGCAGTTACGACTTTCGAGATACGCAGTATTTT. The encoded protein is CASSYDFRDTQYF.

This clonotype was seen a handful of times. The chain uses TRBV3-1 and TRBJ2-2; no reliable D call. The germline gives CDR1 LGHDT, CDR2 YNNKEL (reference sequence). The CDR3 sequence is 15 residues long. Trimming removed 1 base at V and 1 base at J, with 7 bases between. The CDR3 DNA is TGTGCCAGCAGCCAAGCCTACAAGAACACCGGGGAGCTGTTTTTT. It encodes CASSQAYKNTGELFF.

V and J are TRBV6-5 and TRBJ1-6, with 10 bases lining up with TRBD1. Trimming cost V 2 bases and J 10 bases; bases outside gene matches: 5. Germline V gives CDR1 MNHEY, CDR2 SVGAGI. This CDR3 is built from 15 residues. The CDR3 reads CASSYRQGARSPLHF. DNA for the CDR3: TGTGCCAGCAGTTACAGACAGGGGGCTAGATCACCCCTCCACTTT.

The table lists this clonotype with a few counts. The V call is TRBV20-1, the J call TRBJ2-1; D might be TRBD1 or TRBD2, each matching 6 bases. This CDR3 spans 15 amino acids. The germline V gene encodes CDR1 DFQATT and CDR2 SNEGSKA (reference sequence). V lost 6 bases, J lost 2 bases, and 17 bases lay in between. The CDR3, as DNA: TGCAGTGCCAGCGGAGGGGGTAAGGCCTACAATGAGCAGTTCTTC. It encodes CSASGGGKAYNEQFF.

This clonotype occurred a few times. The chain links TRBV12-3 or TRBV12-4 to TRBJ2-5; D possibly corresponds to TRBD1 (5 bases). The V gene lost 3 bases and the J gene lost 3 bases, with 14 bases spanning the gap. The CDR3 length is 15 residues. Here the CDR3 DNA reads TGTGCCAGCAGTTTTATGGGGCTAGTGGAAGAGACCCAGTACTTC. Encoded protein: CASSFMGLVEETQYF.

The rearrangement joins TRBV12-3 or TRBV12-4 to TRBJ1-1; 9 bases are shared with TRBD1. The junction had 4 bases not matched to a gene; V was cut back by 5 bases and J by 6 bases. This CDR3 has 13 residues. The CDR3 nucleotides are TGTGCCAGCAGTCCTAGACAGGGGGCTGAAGCTTTCTTT. This gives the protein CASSPRQGAEAFF.

This clonotype showed up just a few times. This chain uses TRBV7-9 with TRBJ2-7, with 9 bases lining up with TRBD1. Trimming removed 5 bases from V and 4 bases from J; junction bases left unmatched: 6. This CDR3 contains 14 residues. CDR1 SEHNR and CDR2 FQNEAQ come from the germline V gene (reference sequence). The CDR3: CASSKTGGRYEQYF. The CDR3 DNA sequence: TGTGCCAGCAGCAAAACAGGGGGCAGGTACGAGCAGTACTTC.

The table lists this clonotype with a few counts. The rearrangement uses TRBV25-1 and TRBJ1-1; D might be TRBD1 (5 bases). Trimming stripped 5 bases from V and 11 bases from J, with 18 bases between. This CDR3 contains 13 residues. CDR1 is MGHDK, CDR2 SYGVNS, per germline. The CDR3 bases are TGTGCCAGCAGTCTTACCGGGGGGTCGGCGGCTTTCTTT. Translation: CASSLTGGSAAFF. The variable domain in full, completed from reference TRBV25-1 and TRBJ1-1, reads EADIYQTPRYLVIGTGKKITLECSQTMGHDKMYWYQQDPGMELHLIHYSYGVNSTEKGDLSSESTVSRIRTEHFPLTLESARPSHTSQYLCASSLTGGSAAFFGQGTRLTVV.

The rearrangement uses TRBV12-3 or TRBV12-4 and TRBJ2-5; TRBD1 is a possible D gene (5 bases). The last part of the DNA fits TRBJ2-1 better; the J call may be wrong. The CDR3 sequence is 14 residues long. The CDR3 bases are TGTGCCAGCAGCCAGGGTATCGGGTCGAATGAGCAGTTCTTC. It codes for CASSQGIGSNEQFF.

This clonotype was detected a few times. V usage is TRBV7-8 and J usage is TRBJ2-6; 7 positions match TRBD2. The CDR3 is 16 amino acids. Germline CDR1 reads SGHVS; CDR2 reads FQNEAQ. V trimming: 5 bases; J trimming: 2 bases; junction bases outside the gene matches: 6. The CDR3 spells CASSPTSVAGANVLTF. CDR3 bases: TGTGCCAGCAGCCCCACTAGCGTGGCTGGGGCCAACGTCCTGACTTTC.

This clonotype has more than one count but fewer than ten. One end of the junction is discordant with germline, which a read error may explain. This chain uses TRBV7-9 with TRBJ1-4, with D tentatively TRBD1 (5 bases). CDR1 SEHNR and CDR2 FQNEAQ come from the germline V gene (reference sequence). CDR3 length: 15 amino acids. CDR3 bases: TGTGCCAGCAGCTTATTGGGGGGTCTGGGTGAAAAACCGTTTTTT. Translation gives CASSLLGGLGEKPFF.

The table lists this clonotype with a few counts. This chain links TRBV6-2 or TRBV6-3 with TRBJ2-7, with 15 bases identical to TRBD2. Germline-derived CDR1 and CDR2 are MNHEY and SVGEGT. V shed 2 bases and J 5 bases; nucleotides not matched to a gene: 10. The CDR3 loop spans 18 amino acids. The CDR3 spells CASSYNAGTSGGNDEQYF. CDR3 DNA sequence: TGTGCCAGCAGTTACAACGCCGGGACTAGCGGGGGGAACGACGAGCAGTACTTC.